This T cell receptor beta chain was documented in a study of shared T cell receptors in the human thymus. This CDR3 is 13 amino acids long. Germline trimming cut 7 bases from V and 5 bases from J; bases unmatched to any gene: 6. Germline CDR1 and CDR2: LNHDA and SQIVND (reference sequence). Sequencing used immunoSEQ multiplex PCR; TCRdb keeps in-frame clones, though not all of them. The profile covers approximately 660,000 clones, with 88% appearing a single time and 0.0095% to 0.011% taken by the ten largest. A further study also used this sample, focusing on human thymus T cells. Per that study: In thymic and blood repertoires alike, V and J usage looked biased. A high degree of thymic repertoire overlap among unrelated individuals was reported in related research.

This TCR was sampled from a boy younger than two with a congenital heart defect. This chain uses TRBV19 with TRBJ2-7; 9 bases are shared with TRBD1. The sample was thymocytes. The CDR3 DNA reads TGTGCCAGTACCCCGGGACAGGGTCACGAGCAGTACTTC. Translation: CASTPGQGHEQYF.